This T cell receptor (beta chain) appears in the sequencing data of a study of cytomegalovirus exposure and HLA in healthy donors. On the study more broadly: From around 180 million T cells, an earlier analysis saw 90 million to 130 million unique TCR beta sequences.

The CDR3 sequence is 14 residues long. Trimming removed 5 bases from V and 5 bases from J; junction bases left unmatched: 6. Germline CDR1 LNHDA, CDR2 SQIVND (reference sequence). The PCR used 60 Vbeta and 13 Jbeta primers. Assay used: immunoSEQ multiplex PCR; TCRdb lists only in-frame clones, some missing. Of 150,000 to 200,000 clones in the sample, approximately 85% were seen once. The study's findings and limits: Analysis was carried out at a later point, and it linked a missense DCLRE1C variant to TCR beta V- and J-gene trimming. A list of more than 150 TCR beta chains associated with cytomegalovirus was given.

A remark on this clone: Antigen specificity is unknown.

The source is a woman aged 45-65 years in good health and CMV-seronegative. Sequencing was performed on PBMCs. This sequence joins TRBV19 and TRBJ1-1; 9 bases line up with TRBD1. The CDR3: CASSHTGGRTEAFF. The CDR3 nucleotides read TGTGCCAGTAGTCATACAGGGGGCCGTACTGAAGCTTTCTTT.